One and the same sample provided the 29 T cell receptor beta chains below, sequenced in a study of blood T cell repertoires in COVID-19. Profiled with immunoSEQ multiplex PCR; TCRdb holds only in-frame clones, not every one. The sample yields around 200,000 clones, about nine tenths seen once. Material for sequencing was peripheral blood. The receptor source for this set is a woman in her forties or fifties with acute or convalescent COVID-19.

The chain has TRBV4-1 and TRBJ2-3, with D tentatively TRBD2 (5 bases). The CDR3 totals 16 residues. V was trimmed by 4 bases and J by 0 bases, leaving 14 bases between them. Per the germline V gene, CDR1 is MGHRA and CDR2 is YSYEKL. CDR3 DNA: TGCGCCAGCAGCCGCCCATCGGACTTGAGCACAGATACGCAGTATTTT. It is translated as CASSRPSDLSTDTQYF.

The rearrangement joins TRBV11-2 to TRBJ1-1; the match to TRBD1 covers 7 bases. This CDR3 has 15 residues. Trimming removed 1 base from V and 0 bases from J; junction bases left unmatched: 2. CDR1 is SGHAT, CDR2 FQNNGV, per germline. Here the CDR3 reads CASSLVGQVNTEAFF. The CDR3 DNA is TGTGCCAGCAGCTTAGTAGGACAGGTGAACACTGAAGCTTTCTTT.

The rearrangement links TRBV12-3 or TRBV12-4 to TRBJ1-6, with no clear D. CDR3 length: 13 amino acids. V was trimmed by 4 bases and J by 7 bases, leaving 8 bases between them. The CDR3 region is CASSSRVNSPLHF. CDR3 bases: TGTGCCAGCAGTTCCCGCGTGAATTCACCCCTCCACTTT.

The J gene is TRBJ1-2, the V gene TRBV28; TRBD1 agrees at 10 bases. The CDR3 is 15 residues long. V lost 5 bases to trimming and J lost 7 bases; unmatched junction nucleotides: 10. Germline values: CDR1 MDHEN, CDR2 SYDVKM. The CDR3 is CASSQPGTGVGGYTF. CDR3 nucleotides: TGTGCCAGCAGTCAACCCGGGACAGGGGTCGGTGGCTACACCTTC.

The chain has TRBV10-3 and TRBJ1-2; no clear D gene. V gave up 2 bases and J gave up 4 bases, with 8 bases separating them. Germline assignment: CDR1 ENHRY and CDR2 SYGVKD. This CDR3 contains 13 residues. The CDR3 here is CAISEGPVYGYTF. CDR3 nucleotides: TGTGCCATCAGTGAGGGGCCGGTCTATGGCTACACCTTC.

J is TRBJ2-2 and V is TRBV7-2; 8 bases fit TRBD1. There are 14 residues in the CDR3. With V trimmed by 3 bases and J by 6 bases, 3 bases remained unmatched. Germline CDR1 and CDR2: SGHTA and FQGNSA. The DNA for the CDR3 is TGTGCCAGCAGCTTCCAGGGACAGGCCGGGGAGCTGTTTTTT. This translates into CASSFQGQAGELFF.

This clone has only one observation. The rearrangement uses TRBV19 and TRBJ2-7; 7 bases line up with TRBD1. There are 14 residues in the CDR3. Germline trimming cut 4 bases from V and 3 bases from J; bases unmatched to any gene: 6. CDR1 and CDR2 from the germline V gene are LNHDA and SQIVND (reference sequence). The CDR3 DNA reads TGTGCCAGTAGTAAGGCAGGGGGTGTCTACGAGCAGTACTTC. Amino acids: CASSKAGGVYEQYF.

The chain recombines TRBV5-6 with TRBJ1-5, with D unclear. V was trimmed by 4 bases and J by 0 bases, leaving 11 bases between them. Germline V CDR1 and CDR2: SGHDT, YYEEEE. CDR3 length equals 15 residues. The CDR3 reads CASSLTGGSNQPQHF. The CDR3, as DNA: TGTGCCAGCAGCCTTACGGGAGGTAGCAATCAGCCCCAGCATTTT.

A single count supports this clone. The CDR3 is CASSHSPLDRAGGNTIYF. CDR3 DNA sequence: TGTGCCAGCAGCCATAGCCCCCTCGACAGGGCGGGAGGAAACACCATATATTTT. The V call is TRBV9, the J call TRBJ1-3; TRBD1 aligns across 7 bases. With 4 bases clipped from V and 4 bases from J, the junction kept 17 bases outside the gene matches. The germline CDR1 and CDR2 sequences are SGDLS and YYNGEE. The CDR3 has 18 amino acids.

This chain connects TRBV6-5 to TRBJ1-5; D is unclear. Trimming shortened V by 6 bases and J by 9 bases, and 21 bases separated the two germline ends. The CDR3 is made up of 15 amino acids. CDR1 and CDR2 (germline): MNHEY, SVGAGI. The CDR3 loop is CASSEEMFGSGPQHF. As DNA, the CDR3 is TGTGCCAGCAGCGAGGAAATGTTTGGGTCGGGGCCCCAGCATTTT.

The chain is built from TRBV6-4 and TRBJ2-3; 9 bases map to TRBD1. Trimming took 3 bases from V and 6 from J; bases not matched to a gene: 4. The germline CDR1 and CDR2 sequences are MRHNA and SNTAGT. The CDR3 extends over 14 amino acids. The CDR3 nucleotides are TGTGCCAGCAGTGAATCCGGGACAGGGGATACGCAGTATTTT. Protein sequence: CASSESGTGDTQYF.

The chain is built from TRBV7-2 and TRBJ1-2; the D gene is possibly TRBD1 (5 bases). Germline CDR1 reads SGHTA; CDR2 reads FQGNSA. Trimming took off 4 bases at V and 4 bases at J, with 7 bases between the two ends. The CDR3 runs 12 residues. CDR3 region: CASSYDSYGYTF. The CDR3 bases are TGTGCCAGCAGCTATGACAGCTATGGCTACACCTTC. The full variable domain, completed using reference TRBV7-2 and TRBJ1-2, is GAGVSQSPSNKVTEKGKDVELRCDPISGHTALYWYRQSLGQGLEFLIYFQGNSAPDKSGLPSDRFSAERTGGSVSTLTIQRTQQEDSAVYLCASSYDSYGYTFGSGTRLTVV.

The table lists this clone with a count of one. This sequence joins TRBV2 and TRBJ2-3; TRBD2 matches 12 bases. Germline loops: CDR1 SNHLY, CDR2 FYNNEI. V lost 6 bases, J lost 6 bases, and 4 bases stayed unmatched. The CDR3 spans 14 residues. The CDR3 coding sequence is TGTGCCAGCAGCCGACTAGCGGGAGTGGATACGCAGTATTTT. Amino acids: CASSRLAGVDTQYF.

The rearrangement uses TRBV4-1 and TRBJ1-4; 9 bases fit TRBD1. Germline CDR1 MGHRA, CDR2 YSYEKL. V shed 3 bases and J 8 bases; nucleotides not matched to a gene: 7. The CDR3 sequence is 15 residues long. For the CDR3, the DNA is TGCGCCAGCAGCCAGGACAGGGGAATAGACGAAAAACTGTTTTTT. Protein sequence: CASSQDRGIDEKLFF.

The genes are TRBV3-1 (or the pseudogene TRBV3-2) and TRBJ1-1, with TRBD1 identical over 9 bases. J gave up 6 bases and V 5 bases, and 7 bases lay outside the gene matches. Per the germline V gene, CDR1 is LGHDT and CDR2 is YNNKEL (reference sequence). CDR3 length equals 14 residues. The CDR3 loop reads CASSSTGGMAEAFF. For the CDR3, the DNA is TGTGCCAGCAGCTCGACAGGGGGAATGGCTGAAGCTTTCTTT.

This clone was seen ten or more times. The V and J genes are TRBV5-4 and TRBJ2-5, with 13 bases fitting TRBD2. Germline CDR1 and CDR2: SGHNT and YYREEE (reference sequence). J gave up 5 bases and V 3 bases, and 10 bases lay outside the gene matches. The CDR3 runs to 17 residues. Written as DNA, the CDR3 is TGTGCCAGCAGCTCAGGACTAGCGGGAGAGGGTCGGGAGACCCAGTACTTC. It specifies CASSSGLAGEGRETQYF.

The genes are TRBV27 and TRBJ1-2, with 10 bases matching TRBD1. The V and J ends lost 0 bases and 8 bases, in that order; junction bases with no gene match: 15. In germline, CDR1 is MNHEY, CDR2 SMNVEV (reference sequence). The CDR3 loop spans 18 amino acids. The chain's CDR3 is CASSLSGLRDRGDLGYTF. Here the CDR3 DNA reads TGTGCCAGCAGTTTATCGGGGTTACGGGACAGGGGAGACTTGGGCTACACCTTC.

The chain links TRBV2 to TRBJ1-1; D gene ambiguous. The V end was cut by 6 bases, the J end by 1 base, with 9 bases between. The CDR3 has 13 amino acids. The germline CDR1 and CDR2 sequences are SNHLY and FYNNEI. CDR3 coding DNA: TGTGCCAGCAGGGCAGAAAGGAACACTGAAGCTTTCTTT. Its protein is CASRAERNTEAFF.

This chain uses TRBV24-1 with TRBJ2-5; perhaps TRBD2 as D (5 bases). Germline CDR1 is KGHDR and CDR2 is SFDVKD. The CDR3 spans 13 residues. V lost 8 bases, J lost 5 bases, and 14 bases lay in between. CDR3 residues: CATTTPEVETQYF. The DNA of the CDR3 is TGTGCCACCACAACACCGGAGGTCGAGACCCAGTACTTC.

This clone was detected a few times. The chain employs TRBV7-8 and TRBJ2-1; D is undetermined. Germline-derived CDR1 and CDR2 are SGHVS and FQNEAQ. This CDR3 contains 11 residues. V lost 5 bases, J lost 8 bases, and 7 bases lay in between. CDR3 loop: CASSAPDEQFF. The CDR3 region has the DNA TGTGCCAGCAGCGCCCCAGATGAGCAGTTCTTC.

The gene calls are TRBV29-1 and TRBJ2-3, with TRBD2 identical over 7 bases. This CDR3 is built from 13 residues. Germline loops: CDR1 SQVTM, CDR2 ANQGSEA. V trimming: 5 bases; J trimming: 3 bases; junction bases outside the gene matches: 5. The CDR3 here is CSVISGATDTQYF. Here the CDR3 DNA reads TGCAGCGTTATAAGCGGGGCTACAGATACGCAGTATTTT.

The CDR3 region has the DNA TGTGCCTGGAGCCAGACAGGGGCCCAAGAGACCCAGTACTTC. It codes for CAWSQTGAQETQYF. This sequence joins TRBV30 and TRBJ2-5; TRBD1 agrees at 8 bases. CDR1 and CDR2 from the germline V gene are GTSNPN and SVGIG (reference sequence). V trimming: 3 bases; J trimming: 1 base; junction bases outside the gene matches: 4. The CDR3 spans 14 residues.

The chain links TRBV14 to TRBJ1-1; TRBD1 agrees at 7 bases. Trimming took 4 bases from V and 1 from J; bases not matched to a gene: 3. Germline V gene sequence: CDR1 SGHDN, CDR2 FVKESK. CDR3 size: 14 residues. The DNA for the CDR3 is TGTGCCAGCAGCCGTCGGACAGGGAACACTGAAGCTTTCTTT. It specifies CASSRRTGNTEAFF.

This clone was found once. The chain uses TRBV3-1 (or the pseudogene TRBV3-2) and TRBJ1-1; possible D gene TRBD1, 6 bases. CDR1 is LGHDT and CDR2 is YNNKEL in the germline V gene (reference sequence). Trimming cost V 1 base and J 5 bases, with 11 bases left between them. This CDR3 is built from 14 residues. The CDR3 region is CASSQGAGVTEAFF. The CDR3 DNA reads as TGTGCCAGCAGCCAAGGGGCAGGGGTTACTGAAGCTTTCTTT.

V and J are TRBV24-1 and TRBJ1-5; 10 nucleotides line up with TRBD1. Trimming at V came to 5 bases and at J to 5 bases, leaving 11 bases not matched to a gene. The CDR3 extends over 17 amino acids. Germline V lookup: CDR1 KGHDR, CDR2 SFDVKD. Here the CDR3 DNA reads TGTGCCACCAGTGCAACCACCAGGGACAGGGGTCATCAGCCCCAGCATTTT. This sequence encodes CATSATTRDRGHQPQHF.

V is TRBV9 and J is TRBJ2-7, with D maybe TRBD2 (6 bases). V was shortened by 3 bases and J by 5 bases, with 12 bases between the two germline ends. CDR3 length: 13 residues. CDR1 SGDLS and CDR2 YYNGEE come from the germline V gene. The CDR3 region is CASSALGGNEQYF. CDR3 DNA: TGTGCCAGCAGCGCGCTGGGGGGAAACGAGCAGTACTTC.

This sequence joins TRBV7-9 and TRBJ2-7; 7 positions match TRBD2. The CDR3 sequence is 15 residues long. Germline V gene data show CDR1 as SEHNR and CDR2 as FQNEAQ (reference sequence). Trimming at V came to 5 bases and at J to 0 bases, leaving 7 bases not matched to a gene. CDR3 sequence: CASSRMGEGSYEQYF. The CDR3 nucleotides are TGTGCCAGCAGCCGAATGGGGGAGGGCTCCTACGAGCAGTACTTC. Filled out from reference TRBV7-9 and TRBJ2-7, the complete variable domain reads DTGVSQNPRHKITKRGQNVTFRCDPISEHNRLYWYRQTLGQGPEFLTYFQNEAQLEKSRLLSDRFSAERPKGSFSTLEIQRTEQGDSAMYLCASSRMGEGSYEQYFGPGTRLTVT.

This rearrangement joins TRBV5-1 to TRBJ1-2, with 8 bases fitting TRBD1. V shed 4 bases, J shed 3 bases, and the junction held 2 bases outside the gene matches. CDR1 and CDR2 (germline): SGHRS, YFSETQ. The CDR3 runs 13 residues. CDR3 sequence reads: CASSPGQDYGYTF. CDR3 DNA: TGCGCCAGCAGCCCGGGACAGGACTATGGCTACACCTTC.

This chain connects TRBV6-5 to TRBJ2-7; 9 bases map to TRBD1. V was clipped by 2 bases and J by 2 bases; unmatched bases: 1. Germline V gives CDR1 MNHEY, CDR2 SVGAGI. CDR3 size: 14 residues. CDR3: CASSYGQGPYEQYF. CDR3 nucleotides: TGTGCCAGCAGTTACGGACAGGGGCCCTACGAGCAGTACTTC.